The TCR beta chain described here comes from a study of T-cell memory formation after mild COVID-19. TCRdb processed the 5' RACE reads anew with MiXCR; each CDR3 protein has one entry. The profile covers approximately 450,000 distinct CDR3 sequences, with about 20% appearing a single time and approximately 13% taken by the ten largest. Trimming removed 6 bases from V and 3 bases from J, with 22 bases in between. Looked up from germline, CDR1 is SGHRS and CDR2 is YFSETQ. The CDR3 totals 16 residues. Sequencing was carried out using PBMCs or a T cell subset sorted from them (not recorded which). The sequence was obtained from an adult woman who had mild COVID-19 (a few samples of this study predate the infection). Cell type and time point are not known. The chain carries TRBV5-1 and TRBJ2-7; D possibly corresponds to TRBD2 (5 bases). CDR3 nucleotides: TGCGCCAGCACATCCCAACCAGAGACGGGGATCTACGAGCAGTACTTC. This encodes CASTSQPETGIYEQYF. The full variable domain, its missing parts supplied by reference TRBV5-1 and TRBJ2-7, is KAGVTQTPRYLIKTRGQQVTLSCSPISGHRSVSWYQQTPGQGLQFLFEYFSETQRNKGNFPGRFSGRQFSNSRSEMNVSTLELGDSALYLCASTSQPETGIYEQYFGPGTRLTVT.